The clone carrying this T cell receptor beta chain was detected ten times or more. The antigen is not known. This sample is part of a study of T-cell memory formation after mild COVID-19. Background on the study: Among the donors, TCR clusters were largely specific to each donor.

Study results and caveats: Clones that shrank (day 15 to 85) were balanced CD4/CD8, whereas later expanders leaned CD4+. The pre-infection memory compartment contained some responding clones, suggesting cross-reactive memory joined.

Trimming removed 5 bases from V and 6 bases from J; junction bases left unmatched: 11. Germline V gives CDR1 SGHTA, CDR2 FQGNSA. The CDR3 covers 15 residues. Using constant-segment primers, 5'RACE produced TCR alpha and TCR beta cDNA libraries carrying sample barcodes and UMIs. One entry per CDR3 protein results from TCRdb running MiXCR on the 5' RACE reads. Found here are 250,000 to 400,000 distinct CDR3 sequences, 13% to 15% of them singletons; the top ten hold roughly a fifth. The clonotype comes from a man younger than 30 who had mild COVID-19 (a few samples of this study predate the infection). Cell type and time point are not known. The chain has TRBV7-2 and TRBJ2-7, with 9 bases matching TRBD1. The sequenced material came from PBMCs or a T cell subset sorted from them (not recorded which). The CDR3 DNA reads as TGTGCCAGCAGCCTCGAGTCCGGGACAGGGACCGAGCAGTACTTC. This codes for CASSLESGTGTEQYF.